The sequence of this TCR beta chain was determined in a study of shared clonotypes between healthy human individuals. The wider study: A couple of women and three men aged 18 to 49 served as donors. Per-donor plates numbered three CD4 naive, three CD4 memory, two CD8 naive and one CD8 memory. Study conclusions and caveats: Non-shared clonotypes were found to have lower generation probabilities than the clonotypes that were shared by all four of the sorted-subset donors.

Here immunoSEQ multiplex PCR was the method, and the copy in TCRdb shows in-frame clones only, minus some. Among some 2,000,000 clones listed, 85% to 95% were seen once. On this clone itself: Its target is unknown.

The germline CDR1 and CDR2 sequences are SQVTM and ANQGSEA. The CDR3 sequence is 13 residues long. Deletions cut 4 bases from V and 3 bases from J, with 12 bases between. The chain combines TRBV29-1 with TRBJ1-1; weak D call: TRBD1 (6 bases). Sequenced: naive CD4+ T cells sorted from blood. The subset denotes: CD45RA+ positively selected. This TCR came from a man aged 18 to 29 in good health. CDR3 residues: CSVVSRGHTEAFF. CDR3 nucleotides: TGCAGCGTTGTATCCAGGGGTCACACTGAAGCTTTCTTT. Combining the CDR3 with reference TRBV29-1 and TRBJ1-1 gives the whole variable domain SAVISQKPSRDICQRGTSLTIQCQVDSQVTMMFWYRQQPGQSLTLIATANQGSEATYESGFVIDKFPISRPNLTFSTLTVSNMSPEDSSIYLCSVVSRGHTEAFFGQGTRLTVV.